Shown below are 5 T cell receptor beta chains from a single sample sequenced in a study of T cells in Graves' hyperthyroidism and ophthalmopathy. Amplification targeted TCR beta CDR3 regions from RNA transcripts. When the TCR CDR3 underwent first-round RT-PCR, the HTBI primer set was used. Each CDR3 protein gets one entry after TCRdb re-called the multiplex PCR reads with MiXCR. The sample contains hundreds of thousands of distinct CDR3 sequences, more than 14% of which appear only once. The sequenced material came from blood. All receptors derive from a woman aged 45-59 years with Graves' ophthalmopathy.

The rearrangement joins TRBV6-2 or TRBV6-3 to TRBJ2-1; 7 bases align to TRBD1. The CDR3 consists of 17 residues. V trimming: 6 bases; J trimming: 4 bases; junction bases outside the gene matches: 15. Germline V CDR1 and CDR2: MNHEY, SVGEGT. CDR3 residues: CASSLDYEDRIYNEQFF. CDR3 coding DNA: TGTGCCAGCAGCCTCGATTATGAGGACAGGATTTACAATGAGCAGTTCTTC.

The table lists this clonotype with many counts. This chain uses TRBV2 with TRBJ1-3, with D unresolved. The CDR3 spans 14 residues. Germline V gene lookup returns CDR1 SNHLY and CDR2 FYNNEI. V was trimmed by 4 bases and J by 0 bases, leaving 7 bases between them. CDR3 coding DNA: TGTGCCAGCAGTGTCCTGAGCTCTGGAAACACCATATATTTT. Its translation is CASSVLSSGNTIYF.

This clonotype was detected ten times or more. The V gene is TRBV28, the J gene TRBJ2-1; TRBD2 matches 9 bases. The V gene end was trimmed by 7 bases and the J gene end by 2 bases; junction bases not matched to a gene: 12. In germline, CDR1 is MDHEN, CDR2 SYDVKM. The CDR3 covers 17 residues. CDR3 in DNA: TGTGCCAGCAACGCGGGAATAGCGGGAGTTCCCTACAATGAGCAGTTCTTC. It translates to CASNAGIAGVPYNEQFF.

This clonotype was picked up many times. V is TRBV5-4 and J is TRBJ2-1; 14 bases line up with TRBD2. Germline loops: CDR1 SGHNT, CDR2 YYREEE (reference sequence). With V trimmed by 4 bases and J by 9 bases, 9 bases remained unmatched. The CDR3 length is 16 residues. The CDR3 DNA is TGTGCCAGCAGCCCCGGGGGGACTAGCGGGGGCACTGAGCAGTTCTTC. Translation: CASSPGGTSGGTEQFF.

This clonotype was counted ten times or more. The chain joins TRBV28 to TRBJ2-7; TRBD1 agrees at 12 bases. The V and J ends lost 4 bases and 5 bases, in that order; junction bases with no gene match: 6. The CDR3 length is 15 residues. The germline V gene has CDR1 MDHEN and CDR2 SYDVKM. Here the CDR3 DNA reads TGTGCCAGCAGTTACGGGACAGGGGGCCTCAACGAGCAGTACTTC. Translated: CASSYGTGGLNEQYF.